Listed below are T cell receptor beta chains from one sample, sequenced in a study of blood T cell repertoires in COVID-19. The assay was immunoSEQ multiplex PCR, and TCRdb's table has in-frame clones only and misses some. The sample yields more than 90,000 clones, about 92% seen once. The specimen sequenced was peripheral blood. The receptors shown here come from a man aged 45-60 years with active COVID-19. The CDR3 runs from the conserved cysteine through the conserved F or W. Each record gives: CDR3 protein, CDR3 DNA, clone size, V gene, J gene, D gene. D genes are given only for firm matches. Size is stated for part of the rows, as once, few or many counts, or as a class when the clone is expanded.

CDR3aa: CASSPGSSYEQYF
CDR3nt: TGCGCCAGCAGCCCGGGGTCCTCCTACGAGCAGTACTTC
abundance: once
v_gene: TRBV5-1
j_gene: TRBJ2-7
d_gene: -

CDR3aa: CASSRVPTGELFF
CDR3nt: TGCGCCAGCAGTCGAGTTCCCACCGGGGAGCTGTTTTTT
abundance: -
v_gene: TRBV10-1
j_gene: TRBJ2-2
d_gene: -

CDR3aa: CASSWVAGEADTQYF
CDR3nt: TGTGCCAGCAGTTGGGTAGCGGGAGAGGCTGATACGCAGTATTTT
abundance: -
v_gene: TRBV27
j_gene: TRBJ2-3
d_gene: TRBD2

CDR3aa: CASSYARSGASYEQYF
CDR3nt: TGTGCCAGCAGTTACGCCCGGAGCGGGGCCTCCTACGAGCAGTACTTC
abundance: -
v_gene: TRBV6-5
j_gene: TRBJ2-7
d_gene: TRBD2

CDR3aa: CASSLTTGVAKNIQYF
CDR3nt: TGTGCCAGCAGTCTCACGACAGGAGTAGCCAAAAACATTCAGTACTTC
abundance: -
v_gene: TRBV2
j_gene: TRBJ2-4
d_gene: -

CDR3aa: CASSPPEGAGYNEQFF
CDR3nt: TGTGCCAGCAGTCCACCAGAGGGAGCGGGCTACAATGAGCAGTTCTTC
abundance: -
v_gene: TRBV27
j_gene: TRBJ2-1
d_gene: -

CDR3aa: CASSWTGTSEAFF
CDR3nt: TGCGCCAGCAGCTGGACCGGGACATCGGAAGCTTTCTTT
abundance: -
v_gene: TRBV5-1
j_gene: TRBJ1-1
d_gene: -

CDR3aa: CASSYEGGSTREQYF
CDR3nt: TGTGCCAGCAGTTATGAGGGCGGATCGACCCGGGAGCAGTACTTC
abundance: -
v_gene: TRBV6-2/TRBV6-3
j_gene: TRBJ2-7
d_gene: -

CDR3aa: CASSLAGVVGETQYF
CDR3nt: TGTGCCAGCAGTTTAGCGGGAGTGGTTGGAGAGACCCAGTACTTC
abundance: -
v_gene: TRBV28
j_gene: TRBJ2-5
d_gene: TRBD2

CDR3aa: CASSERGTVDF
CDR3nt: TGTGCCAGCAGCGAGCGGGGGACAGTGGACTTC
abundance: few
v_gene: TRBV28
j_gene: TRBJ2-7
d_gene: -

CDR3aa: CASSQSGQKGSPLHF
CDR3nt: TGTGCCAGCAGCCAGTCGGGACAGAAAGGATCACCCCTCCACTTT
abundance: -
v_gene: TRBV3-1/TRBV3-2
j_gene: TRBJ1-6
d_gene: TRBD1

CDR3aa: CASSQTGSGNQPQHF
CDR3nt: TGTGCCAGCAGCCAAACAGGGTCGGGCAATCAGCCCCAGCATTTT
abundance: -
v_gene: TRBV4-2
j_gene: TRBJ1-5
d_gene: -

CDR3aa: CASSTDRNTEAFF
CDR3nt: TGTGCCAGCAGTACTGACAGGAACACTGAAGCTTTCTTT
abundance: once
v_gene: TRBV2
j_gene: TRBJ1-1
d_gene: -

CDR3aa: CASSSQGQDLAIQYF
CDR3nt: TGTGCCAGCAGCTCCCAGGGGCAGGACCTTGCCATTCAGTACTTC
abundance: -
v_gene: TRBV5-4
j_gene: TRBJ2-4
d_gene: -

CDR3aa: CASSQDRQALHF
CDR3nt: TGCGCCAGCAGCCAAGATCGGCAGGCCCTCCACTTT
abundance: -
v_gene: TRBV4-1
j_gene: TRBJ1-6
d_gene: -

CDR3aa: CASSLWTGPLQETQYF
CDR3nt: TGTGCCAGCAGCCTCTGGACAGGGCCTCTCCAAGAGACCCAGTACTTC
abundance: once
v_gene: TRBV7-9
j_gene: TRBJ2-5
d_gene: TRBD1

CDR3aa: CASSGGRHNEQFF
CDR3nt: TGTGCCAGTAGTGGAGGACGCCACAATGAGCAGTTCTTC
abundance: -
v_gene: TRBV19
j_gene: TRBJ2-1
d_gene: -

CDR3aa: CSASQNSEDSNYGYTF
CDR3nt: TGCAGTGCTAGTCAAAACTCAGAGGACAGTAACTATGGCTACACCTTC
abundance: -
v_gene: TRBV20-1
j_gene: TRBJ1-2
d_gene: -

CDR3aa: CASSMAGGIIEAFF
CDR3nt: TGTGCCAGTAGTATGGCTGGAGGAATCATTGAAGCTTTCTTT
abundance: -
v_gene: TRBV19
j_gene: TRBJ1-1
d_gene: -

CDR3aa: CAWFSGSAYNEQFF
CDR3nt: TGTGCCTGGTTTAGCGGGAGCGCCTACAATGAGCAGTTCTTC
abundance: once
v_gene: TRBV30
j_gene: TRBJ2-1
d_gene: TRBD2

CDR3aa: CASRPTDRATEAFF
CDR3nt: TGTGCCAGCAGACCTACAGACAGGGCAACTGAAGCTTTCTTT
abundance: -
v_gene: TRBV2
j_gene: TRBJ1-1
d_gene: TRBD1

CDR3aa: CASSPTRNTGELFF
CDR3nt: TGTGCCAGCAGCCCCACTCGGAACACCGGGGAGCTGTTTTTT
abundance: -
v_gene: TRBV9
j_gene: TRBJ2-2
d_gene: -

CDR3aa: CASRDRGNQPQHF
CDR3nt: TGTGCCAGCAGAGACAGAGGCAATCAGCCCCAGCATTTT
abundance: -
v_gene: TRBV12-3/TRBV12-4
j_gene: TRBJ1-5
d_gene: -

CDR3aa: CASNSGLAAQRKETQYF
CDR3nt: TGTGCCAGCAACTCGGGACTAGCGGCTCAACGCAAGGAGACCCAGTACTTC
abundance: -
v_gene: TRBV5-8
j_gene: TRBJ2-5
d_gene: TRBD2

CDR3aa: CASQTGGVDTQYF
CDR3nt: TGCGCCAGCCAGACAGGGGGCGTGGATACGCAGTATTTT
abundance: -
v_gene: TRBV5-1
j_gene: TRBJ2-3
d_gene: TRBD1

CDR3aa: CASSPRRSGNEQYF
CDR3nt: TGTGCCAGCAGCCCACGTAGATCCGGGAACGAGCAGTACTTC
abundance: -
v_gene: TRBV11-1
j_gene: TRBJ2-7
d_gene: -

CDR3aa: CASSSGKLETQYF
CDR3nt: TGTGCCAGCAGTTCAGGGAAATTAGAGACCCAGTACTTC
abundance: -
v_gene: TRBV27
j_gene: TRBJ2-5
d_gene: -

CDR3aa: CASSLAPVRRAFF
CDR3nt: TGTGCCAGCAGTTTAGCGCCGGTACGTAGAGCTTTCTTT
abundance: -
v_gene: TRBV12-3/TRBV12-4
j_gene: TRBJ1-1
d_gene: -